This TCR beta chain was recovered during a study of CD8 T cells in ankylosing spondylitis. Trimming shortened V by 2 bases and J by 9 bases, and 14 bases separated the two germline ends. The germline gives CDR1 SGHTA, CDR2 FQGNSA. This CDR3 region has 15 residues. This clonotype turned up a few times. A quantitative 5'-RACE method, one with molecular barcodes, was used to make TCR beta libraries. TCRdb recomputed calls from the 5' RACE reads with MiXCR, one row per CDR3 protein. The sample shows roughly 250,000 distinct CDR3 sequences, approximately 10% of them seen only once. Sample: blood, either unsorted or a sorted T cell fraction (not recorded which). The chain employs TRBV7-2 and TRBJ1-6; D may be TRBD1 (5 bases). The TCR comes from a male donor with ankylosing spondylitis or in good health (not recorded which). This chain's CDR3 is CASSLNGAFGSPLHF. In nucleotides, the CDR3 is TGTGCCAGCAGCTTAAACGGGGCCTTCGGTTCACCCCTCCACTTT. The full variable domain, in which reference TRBV7-2 and TRBJ1-6 provide the parts outside the CDR3, is GAGVSQSPSNKVTEKGKDVELRCDPISGHTALYWYRQSLGQGLEFLIYFQGNSAPDKSGLPSDRFSAERTGGSVSTLTIQRTQQEDSAVYLCASSLNGAFGSPLHFGNGTRLTVT.